The rows below give T cell receptor beta chains drawn from one sample of a study of blood T cell repertoires in COVID-19. Sequencing was performed with immunoSEQ multiplex PCR; in TCRdb, only in-frame clones are kept and a portion is missing. The sample carries 300,000 to 400,000 clones, 70% to 90% recorded once. The sample comprised peripheral blood. These receptors came from a woman aged 45-65 years with active or convalescent COVID-19. Both conserved end residues are part of each CDR3. Each record gives: D gene, J gene, CDR3 length, clone size, V gene, CDR3 protein, CDR3 DNA. The D gene is left open where the match is weak. Clone size appears in some rows only: once, few, many, or a class for an expanded clone.

>-|TRBJ1-5|15|-|TRBV5-1
CASSLDPGKGQPQHF
TGCGCCAGCAGCTTGGATCCGGGGAAAGGTCAGCCCCAGCATTTT
>-|TRBJ1-1|14|-|TRBV5-1
CASSFRRRDTEAFF
TGCGCCAGCAGCTTTCGGCGACGGGACACTGAAGCTTTCTTT
>-|TRBJ2-7|15|once|TRBV30
CAWSVGGQGTGEQYF
TGTGCCTGGAGTGTCGGCGGTCAGGGGACGGGGGAGCAGTACTTC
>-|TRBJ2-7|12|once|TRBV5-1
CASSLTRNEQYF
TGCGCCAGCAGCTTGACCAGAAACGAGCAGTACTTC
>TRBD2|TRBJ2-4|18|-|TRBV30
CAWSRTSGRPLAKNIQYF
TGTGCCTGGAGTCGGACTAGCGGGAGGCCGCTAGCCAAAAACATTCAGTACTTC
>-|TRBJ1-2|14|-|TRBV5-1
CASSPPGREYGYTF
TGCGCCAGCAGCCCGCCAGGGCGAGAATATGGCTACACCTTC
>TRBD2|TRBJ2-5|14|-|TRBV10-3
CAISTSGAKETQYF
TGTGCCATCAGTACTAGCGGGGCTAAGGAGACCCAGTACTTC
>-|TRBJ1-2|14|-|TRBV15
CATSRDGGNYGYTF
TGTGCCACCAGCAGAGATGGGGGGAATTATGGCTACACCTTC
>-|TRBJ1-2|14|once|TRBV29-1
CSVSPGSGSYGYTF
TGCAGCGTTAGCCCGGGATCGGGAAGCTATGGCTACACCTTC
>TRBD1|TRBJ1-1|15|-|TRBV23-1
CASSVGTGGNTEAFF
TGCGCCAGCAGCGTTGGGACAGGGGGAAACACTGAAGCTTTCTTT
>-|TRBJ1-2|12|-|TRBV19
CASTTSDYGYTF
TGTGCCAGTACCACTTCGGACTATGGCTACACCTTC
>-|TRBJ1-2|15|-|TRBV28
CASSLDYTSNYGYTF
TGTGCCAGCAGTTTAGATTACACCAGTAACTATGGCTACACCTTC
>TRBD1|TRBJ1-2|16|few|TRBV28
CASSQAGTGGYYGYTF
TGTGCCAGCAGTCAGGCCGGGACAGGGGGATACTATGGCTACACCTTC
>-|TRBJ1-3|13|few|TRBV3-1/TRBV3-2
CASSHRSGNTIYF
TGTGCCAGCAGCCATCGCTCTGGAAACACCATATATTTT
>TRBD2|TRBJ2-7|15|few|TRBV28
CASSLPAGGPDEQYF
TGTGCCAGCAGTTTACCAGCGGGAGGGCCCGACGAGCAGTACTTC
>-|TRBJ2-1|13|-|TRBV30
CAWTPSAGREQFF
TGTGCCTGGACACCCTCCGCGGGACGCGAGCAGTTCTTC
>TRBD2|TRBJ2-7|15|-|TRBV7-2
CASSGSGSGAYEQYF
TGTGCCAGCAGCGGGAGCGGGAGCGGGGCCTACGAGCAGTACTTC
>TRBD1|TRBJ1-2|14|few|TRBV7-2
CASSLDRGWDGYTF
TGTGCCAGCAGCTTGGACAGGGGCTGGGATGGCTACACCTTC
>TRBD1|TRBJ2-7|16|-|TRBV3-1/TRBV3-2
CASSEDEGRQGYEQYF
TGTGCCAGCAGTGAAGATGAGGGGAGACAGGGATACGAGCAGTACTTC
>TRBD1|TRBJ2-1|17|-|TRBV7-7
CASSPGRQGKRYNEQFF
TGTGCTAGCAGCCCGGGGAGACAGGGGAAGCGATACAATGAGCAGTTCTTC
>-|TRBJ1-2|13|-|TRBV18
CASSLTETTGYTF
TGTGCCAGCTCCCTTACCGAAACAACCGGCTACACCTTC
>TRBD2|TRBJ2-1|16|-|TRBV19
CASRQLAGPTYNEQFF
TGTGCCAGTAGGCAACTAGCGGGTCCGACCTACAATGAGCAGTTCTTC
>TRBD2|TRBJ2-7|14|-|TRBV28
CASARTSGRYEQYF
TGTGCCAGCGCTAGGACTAGCGGGAGGTACGAGCAGTACTTC
>-|TRBJ1-4|11|-|TRBV29-1
CGGRVNEKLFF
TGCGGGGGGAGAGTAAATGAAAAACTGTTTTTT
>TRBD2|TRBJ2-2|15|-|TRBV7-9
CASSLYSGSPGELFF
TGTGCCAGCAGCCTTTACAGCGGGAGCCCCGGGGAGCTGTTTTTT
>-|TRBJ2-7|15|-|TRBV4-2
CASSQEPRLGSEQYF
TGTGCCAGCAGCCAAGAACCGAGACTAGGAAGCGAGCAGTACTTC
>-|TRBJ1-2|14|-|TRBV6-6
CASSYLAGSQGYTF
TGTGCCAGCAGTTACTTGGCAGGCTCCCAGGGCTACACCTTC
>TRBD1|TRBJ2-7|15|-|TRBV7-8
CASSSGQARTYEQYF
TGTGCCAGCAGCTCTGGACAGGCCCGCACCTACGAGCAGTACTTC
>TRBD1|TRBJ2-1|14|-|TRBV9
CASSLPDRGDEQFF
TGTGCCAGCAGCCTCCCGGACAGGGGGGATGAGCAGTTCTTC
>-|TRBJ2-5|15|once|TRBV7-2
CASSVGTGIYETQYF
TGTGCCAGCAGCGTCGGGACTGGTATTTATGAGACCCAGTACTTC
>TRBD2|TRBJ2-1|13|-|TRBV7-8
CASSARLAGAPFF
TGTGCCAGCAGCGCTAGACTAGCGGGAGCCCCGTTCTTC
>-|TRBJ1-4|14|-|TRBV10-3
CAISEEGGNEKLFF
TGTGCCATCAGTGAGGAGGGAGGAAATGAAAAACTGTTTTTT
>-|TRBJ1-2|13|few|TRBV5-4
CASSPSPGHGYTF
TGTGCCAGCAGTCCCTCCCCCGGTCATGGCTACACCTTC
>TRBD2|TRBJ2-7|18|-|TRBV14
CASSQEEWVAGGFYEQYF
TGTGCCAGCAGCCAAGAAGAATGGGTAGCGGGGGGGTTCTACGAGCAGTACTTC
>TRBD2|TRBJ2-5|17|-|TRBV5-1
CASSEYRVGRGKETQYF
TGCGCCAGCAGTGAGTACAGGGTCGGGAGGGGGAAAGAGACCCAGTACTTC
>TRBD1|TRBJ1-2|14|-|TRBV27
CASKFTGTDHGYTF
TGTGCCAGTAAATTTACCGGGACAGATCACGGCTACACCTTC
>TRBD1|TRBJ1-4|20|-|TRBV7-8
CASSLEALAGGFRTNEKLFF
TGTGCCAGCAGCTTAGAAGCATTAGCAGGGGGCTTTAGAACTAATGAAAAACTGTTTTTT
>-|TRBJ1-5|11|-|TRBV29-1
CSGHSNQPQHF
TGCAGCGGTCATAGCAATCAGCCCCAGCATTTT
>-|TRBJ1-5|16|-|TRBV6-2/TRBV6-3
CASSTQGMYSNQPQHF
TGTGCCAGCAGTACACAGGGAATGTATAGCAATCAGCCCCAGCATTTT